Given below is one T cell receptor (beta chain) in context. The authors' processing: For nucleated cells, counts were estimated from reference gene primer amplification. Assay: immunoSEQ multiplex PCR; the TCRdb copy retains only in-frame clones and omits some. V and J calls and clone size come straight from that table; D and trimming were deduced from the DNA. The table includes 150,000 to 200,000 clones, roughly three quarters detected once. This CDR3 is built from 14 residues. V lost 6 bases to trimming and J lost 3 bases, with 14 bases between them. Germline lookup yields CDR1 LNHDA and CDR2 SQIVND (reference sequence). Individuals aged about 18 to 89 years were recruited from 24 US areas. The sample is drawn from a study of blood T cell repertoires in COVID-19. Looking at the study overall: PBMCs, B-cell-depleted T cells, or T cells provided the cDNA or gDNA that made up the material.

This clonotype was sampled from a woman between 45 and 60 years old with acute COVID-19. The sample was PBMCs or T cells enriched from blood (not recorded which). The V call is TRBV19, the J call TRBJ1-1; no clear D gene. CDR3 residues: CASSPDGGYTEAFF. In DNA, the CDR3 is TGTGCCAGTAGCCCTGACGGAGGATACACTGAAGCTTTCTTT.